This T cell receptor beta chain was documented in a study of regulatory dendritic cells for organ transplantation. Whole-study results and caveats: Mature dendritic cells appeared to drive more memory CD8+ clonal expansion than regulatory ones. Naive T cells showed high diversity, memory cells less, memory CD8+ least. Resting memory CD8+ T cells held the most alloreactive clonotypes.

Sequenced by immunoSEQ multiplex PCR; TCRdb stores in-frame clones only, minus some. The sample has 26,000 or so clones; roughly 80% are singletons. Trimming cost V 4 bases and J 5 bases, with 11 bases left between them. Germline CDR1 reads KGHSH; CDR2 reads LQKENI. CDR3 length: 14 amino acids. This clone appeared a few times. Its antigen is undetermined. The sequence came from a human donor in good health. V and J are TRBV18 and TRBJ2-2; D is possibly TRBD2 (6 bases). Sequenced material: naive CD4+ T cells from blood. Subset reported: CD45RA+ naive T cells. CDR3 loop: CASSLLGRTGELFF. The CDR3 nucleotides are TGTGCCAGCTCACTATTGGGGAGGACCGGGGAGCTGTTTTTT.